This is a list of T cell receptor beta chains from one sample in a study of cytomegalovirus exposure and HLA in healthy donors. Profiled with immunoSEQ multiplex PCR; TCRdb holds only in-frame clones, not every one. This sample carries some 110,000 clones, 8% to 10% of them seen once, and the ten largest clones take 3%. What was sequenced was PBMCs. All receptors derive from a young man in good health and CMV-seronegative. Each CDR3 is given with its conserved first and last residue. Each record gives: D gene, J gene, V gene, clone size, CDR3 protein, CDR3 DNA. D genes are given only for firm matches. The size entry is marked missing in some rows and otherwise reads once, few, many or a size class.

d_gene: TRBD1
j_gene: TRBJ2-7
v_gene: TRBV5-4
abundance: -
CDR3aa: CASSSDRGRDEQYF
CDR3nt: TGTGCCAGCAGCTCCGACAGGGGCCGGGACGAGCAGTACTTC

d_gene: -
j_gene: TRBJ1-3
v_gene: TRBV2
abundance: -
CDR3aa: CASGHTSSGNTIYF
CDR3nt: TGTGCCAGCGGTCACACCAGCTCTGGAAACACCATATATTTT

d_gene: -
j_gene: TRBJ1-1
v_gene: TRBV7-9
abundance: -
CDR3aa: CASSQGGAEAFF
CDR3nt: TGTGCCAGCAGCCAAGGAGGGGCTGAAGCTTTCTTT

d_gene: -
j_gene: TRBJ1-1
v_gene: TRBV10-3
abundance: -
CDR3aa: CAISVSGVGEAFF
CDR3nt: TGTGCCATCAGTGTGTCAGGGGTAGGTGAAGCTTTCTTT

d_gene: TRBD2
j_gene: TRBJ2-3
v_gene: TRBV19
abundance: -
CDR3aa: CASSMTSGGIAYTQYF
CDR3nt: TGTGCCAGTAGTATGACTAGCGGAGGAATTGCGTATACGCAGTATTTT

d_gene: -
j_gene: TRBJ1-3
v_gene: TRBV9
abundance: few
CDR3aa: CASSPRDLASGNTIYF
CDR3nt: TGTGCCAGCAGCCCCCGGGACTTAGCTTCTGGAAACACCATATATTTT

d_gene: -
j_gene: TRBJ2-7
v_gene: TRBV6-5
abundance: few
CDR3aa: CASSYSGGPRSYEQYF
CDR3nt: TGTGCCAGCAGTTACTCGGGTGGCCCGAGGTCGTACGAGCAGTACTTC

d_gene: -
j_gene: TRBJ1-4
v_gene: TRBV29-1
abundance: few
CDR3aa: CSVRDIRNEKLFF
CDR3nt: TGCAGCGTTAGGGACATTCGTAATGAAAAACTGTTTTTT

d_gene: TRBD1
j_gene: TRBJ1-5
v_gene: TRBV5-6
abundance: -
CDR3aa: CASSFRTGGNNQPQHF
CDR3nt: TGTGCCAGCAGCTTCCGAACAGGGGGTAACAATCAGCCCCAGCATTTT

d_gene: -
j_gene: TRBJ2-5
v_gene: TRBV6-1
abundance: few
CDR3aa: CASSEGPGAETQYF
CDR3nt: TGTGCCAGCAGTGAAGGTCCAGGGGCAGAGACCCAGTACTTC

d_gene: TRBD2
j_gene: TRBJ2-2
v_gene: TRBV6-6
abundance: -
CDR3aa: CASSYSAGAYTGELFF
CDR3nt: TGTGCCAGCAGTTACTCGGCGGGAGCTTATACCGGGGAGCTGTTTTTT

d_gene: -
j_gene: TRBJ2-5
v_gene: TRBV29-1
abundance: -
CDR3aa: CSVIRDGRETQYF
CDR3nt: TGCAGCGTGATCCGGGATGGGAGGGAGACCCAGTACTTC

d_gene: TRBD2
j_gene: TRBJ2-1
v_gene: TRBV5-4
abundance: -
CDR3aa: CASSLGLDSGRTYNEQFF
CDR3nt: TGTGCCAGCAGCTTGGGATTGGATAGCGGGAGGACCTACAATGAGCAGTTCTTC

d_gene: TRBD2
j_gene: TRBJ2-5
v_gene: TRBV6-6
abundance: -
CDR3aa: CASSDPGLASPTQYF
CDR3nt: TGTGCCAGCAGTGACCCGGGACTAGCTTCACCGACCCAGTACTTC

d_gene: TRBD1
j_gene: TRBJ2-1
v_gene: TRBV9
abundance: -
CDR3aa: CASSPWTGYNEQFF
CDR3nt: TGTGCCAGCAGCCCCTGGACAGGGTACAATGAGCAGTTCTTC

d_gene: TRBD1
j_gene: TRBJ1-2
v_gene: TRBV19
abundance: -
CDR3aa: CASNPHQGVYGYTF
CDR3nt: TGTGCCAGTAATCCTCACCAGGGGGTCTATGGCTACACCTTC

d_gene: TRBD1
j_gene: TRBJ2-3
v_gene: TRBV7-9
abundance: -
CDR3aa: CASSLAGGRGPQDTQYF
CDR3nt: TGTGCCAGCAGCTTAGCGGGGGGCAGGGGGCCCCAAGATACGCAGTATTTT

d_gene: -
j_gene: TRBJ1-5
v_gene: TRBV5-1
abundance: few
CDR3aa: CASSLVGGNQPQHF
CDR3nt: TGCGCCAGCAGCTTGGTGGGAGGCAATCAGCCCCAGCATTTT

d_gene: -
j_gene: TRBJ2-7
v_gene: TRBV30
abundance: -
CDR3aa: CAWSVSGDEQYF
CDR3nt: TGTGCCTGGAGTGTATCCGGGGACGAGCAGTACTTC

d_gene: -
j_gene: TRBJ2-7
v_gene: TRBV6-1
abundance: few
CDR3aa: CASREVYEQYF
CDR3nt: TGTGCCAGCAGGGAGGTTTACGAGCAGTACTTC

d_gene: TRBD1
j_gene: TRBJ1-2
v_gene: TRBV2
abundance: few
CDR3aa: CASTRDRGNYGYTF
CDR3nt: TGTGCCAGCACCCGAGACAGGGGGAACTATGGCTACACCTTC

d_gene: -
j_gene: TRBJ2-1
v_gene: TRBV5-1
abundance: few
CDR3aa: CASSFPLAGEQFF
CDR3nt: TGCGCCAGCAGCTTCCCTCTAGCTGGAGAGCAGTTCTTC

d_gene: -
j_gene: TRBJ2-7
v_gene: TRBV25-1
abundance: -
CDR3aa: CASSESGLDEQYF
CDR3nt: TGTGCCAGCAGTGAATCAGGACTGGACGAGCAGTACTTC

d_gene: TRBD2
j_gene: TRBJ2-7
v_gene: TRBV7-2
abundance: -
CDR3aa: CASSQPTSGSYEQYF
CDR3nt: TGTGCCAGCAGCCAGCCGACTAGCGGGTCTTACGAGCAGTACTTC

d_gene: TRBD1
j_gene: TRBJ2-7
v_gene: TRBV7-9
abundance: -
CDR3aa: CASSPRTGKGYEQYF
CDR3nt: TGTGCCAGCAGCCCCCGGACAGGGAAGGGCTACGAGCAGTACTTC

d_gene: TRBD1
j_gene: TRBJ2-7
v_gene: TRBV6-5
abundance: few
CDR3aa: CASSYRDRPYEQYF
CDR3nt: TGTGCCAGCAGTTACCGGGACAGACCCTACGAGCAGTACTTC

d_gene: TRBD2
j_gene: TRBJ2-1
v_gene: TRBV27
abundance: -
CDR3aa: CASFTSGGTYNEQFF
CDR3nt: TGTGCCAGCTTTACTAGCGGGGGGACCTACAATGAGCAGTTCTTC

d_gene: TRBD1
j_gene: TRBJ1-2
v_gene: TRBV14
abundance: -
CDR3aa: CASSQYVTGGANGYTF
CDR3nt: TGTGCCAGCAGCCAATATGTGACAGGGGGCGCGAATGGCTACACCTTC

d_gene: -
j_gene: TRBJ2-7
v_gene: TRBV29-1
abundance: few
CDR3aa: CSVALAYTYEQYF
CDR3nt: TGCAGCGTTGCGCTAGCGTACACCTACGAGCAGTACTTC

d_gene: TRBD2
j_gene: TRBJ2-1
v_gene: TRBV30
abundance: few
CDR3aa: CAWGLAGAYNEQFF
CDR3nt: TGTGCCTGGGGCTTAGCGGGGGCCTACAATGAGCAGTTCTTC

d_gene: -
j_gene: TRBJ2-1
v_gene: TRBV5-4
abundance: -
CDR3aa: CASSLEQGMRNEQFF
CDR3nt: TGTGCCAGCAGCTTGGAACAGGGTATGAGGAATGAGCAGTTCTTC

d_gene: -
j_gene: TRBJ2-5
v_gene: TRBV20-1
abundance: -
CDR3aa: CSLTAQETQYF
CDR3nt: TGCAGCCTTACAGCCCAAGAGACCCAGTACTTC

d_gene: -
j_gene: TRBJ1-2
v_gene: TRBV5-1
abundance: few
CDR3aa: CASSLEQGDGYTF
CDR3nt: TGCGCCAGCAGCTTGGAACAGGGTGACGGCTACACCTTC

d_gene: TRBD2
j_gene: TRBJ2-1
v_gene: TRBV5-1
abundance: few
CDR3aa: CASSLGLAGQSEQFF
CDR3nt: TGCGCCAGCAGCTTGGGACTAGCCGGCCAATCAGAGCAGTTCTTC

d_gene: TRBD2
j_gene: TRBJ2-1
v_gene: TRBV11-3
abundance: -
CDR3aa: CASSPSGRRDNEQFF
CDR3nt: TGTGCCAGCAGCCCTAGCGGGAGAAGGGACAATGAGCAGTTCTTC

d_gene: TRBD1
j_gene: TRBJ2-7
v_gene: TRBV5-6
abundance: few
CDR3aa: CASSPRGLKNYEQYF
CDR3nt: TGTGCCAGCAGCCCCAGGGGGCTTAAGAACTACGAGCAGTACTTC

d_gene: TRBD2
j_gene: TRBJ2-1
v_gene: TRBV27
abundance: few
CDR3aa: CASSQRTSGTRAYNEQFF
CDR3nt: TGTGCCAGCAGTCAACGGACTAGCGGGACCCGGGCCTACAATGAGCAGTTCTTC

d_gene: TRBD2
j_gene: TRBJ2-2
v_gene: TRBV2
abundance: few
CDR3aa: CASTIGLAGVTGELFF
CDR3nt: TGTGCCAGCACTATAGGGCTAGCGGGGGTCACCGGGGAGCTGTTTTTT

d_gene: -
j_gene: TRBJ2-7
v_gene: TRBV6-1
abundance: few
CDR3aa: CASQVAGEQYF
CDR3nt: TGTGCCAGCCAGGTCGCGGGCGAGCAGTACTTC

d_gene: -
j_gene: TRBJ2-5
v_gene: TRBV27
abundance: -
CDR3aa: CASSLSAGDRQETQYF
CDR3nt: TGTGCCAGCAGTTTATCTGCCGGAGATCGGCAAGAGACCCAGTACTTC

d_gene: TRBD1
j_gene: TRBJ2-5
v_gene: TRBV6-5
abundance: few
CDR3aa: CASRRTGGETQYF
CDR3nt: TGTGCCAGCAGACGCACAGGGGGAGAGACCCAGTACTTC